This section outlines one TCR beta chain sequence together with its context. The sample comes from a study of blood T cells in healthy people across ages. Through a sample-barcoded 5' primer and a J-beta primer mix, a second PCR was run for roughly 7 to 11 cycles. TCRdb ran MiXCR on the 5' RACE reads and lists one entry per CDR3 protein. The data hold 800,000 to 900,000 distinct CDR3 sequences, with 60% to 80% observed a single time. V lost 5 bases to trimming and J lost 4 bases, with 9 bases between them. This CDR3 region has 13 residues. Germline CDR1 and CDR2: MNHEY and SVGEGT. The sample providers were healthy Caucasian people from Russia, aged roughly 6 to 95.

The sample taken for sequencing was blood. This chain joins TRBV6-2 or TRBV6-3 and TRBJ2-4; tentatively, D is TRBD2 (6 bases). This TCR was recovered from a man aged 25 to 40 in good health. This CDR3 reads CASSGTAKNIQYF. For the CDR3, the DNA is TGTGCCAGCAGTGGGACTGCAAAAAACATTCAGTACTTC.